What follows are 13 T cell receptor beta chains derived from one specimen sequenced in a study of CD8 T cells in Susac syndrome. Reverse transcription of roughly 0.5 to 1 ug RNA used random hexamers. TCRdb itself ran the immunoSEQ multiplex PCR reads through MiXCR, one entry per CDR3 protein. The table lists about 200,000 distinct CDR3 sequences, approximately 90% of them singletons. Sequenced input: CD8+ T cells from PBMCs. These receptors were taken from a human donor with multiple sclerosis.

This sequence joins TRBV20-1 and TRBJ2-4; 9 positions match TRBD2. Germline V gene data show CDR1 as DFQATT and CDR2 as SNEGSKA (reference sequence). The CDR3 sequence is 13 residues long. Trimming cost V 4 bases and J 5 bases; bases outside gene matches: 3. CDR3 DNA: TGCAGTGCTACGGGACTAGCAGAAAACATTCAGTACTTC. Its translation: CSATGLAENIQYF.

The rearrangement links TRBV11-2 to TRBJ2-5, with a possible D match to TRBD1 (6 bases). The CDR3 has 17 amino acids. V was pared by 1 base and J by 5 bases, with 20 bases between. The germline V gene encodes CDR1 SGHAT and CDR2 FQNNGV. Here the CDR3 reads CASSLGEGVGVRETQYF. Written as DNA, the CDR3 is TGTGCCAGCAGCTTAGGCGAGGGGGTTGGAGTTCGGGAGACCCAGTACTTC.

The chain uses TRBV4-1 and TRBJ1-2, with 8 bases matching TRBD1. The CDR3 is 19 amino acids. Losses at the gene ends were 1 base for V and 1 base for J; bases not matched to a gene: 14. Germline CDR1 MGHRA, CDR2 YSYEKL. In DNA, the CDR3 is TGCGCCAGCAGCCAAGGAGGGGGTGACAGGGGATCCGTTAACTATGGCTACACCTTC. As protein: CASSQGGGDRGSVNYGYTF.

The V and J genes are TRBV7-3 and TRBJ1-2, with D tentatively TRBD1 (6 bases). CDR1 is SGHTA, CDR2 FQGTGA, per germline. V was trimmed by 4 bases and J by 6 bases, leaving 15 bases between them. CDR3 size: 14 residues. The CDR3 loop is CASSSGQTGNGYTF. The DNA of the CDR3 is TGTGCCAGCAGCTCAGGACAGACGGGGAATGGCTACACCTTC.

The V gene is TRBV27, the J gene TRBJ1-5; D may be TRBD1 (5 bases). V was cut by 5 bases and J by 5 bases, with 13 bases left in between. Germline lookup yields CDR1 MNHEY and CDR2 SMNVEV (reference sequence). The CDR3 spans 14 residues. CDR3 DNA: TGTGCCAGCAGTCCCTATCGGGGGGATCAGCCCCAGCATTTT. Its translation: CASSPYRGDQPQHF.

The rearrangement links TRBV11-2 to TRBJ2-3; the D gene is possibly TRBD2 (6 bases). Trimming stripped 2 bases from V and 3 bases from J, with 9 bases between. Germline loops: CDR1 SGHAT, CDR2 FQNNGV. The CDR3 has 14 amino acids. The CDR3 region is CASSLRAGTDTQYF. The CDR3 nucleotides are TGTGCCAGCAGCTTACGGGCGGGGACAGATACGCAGTATTTT.

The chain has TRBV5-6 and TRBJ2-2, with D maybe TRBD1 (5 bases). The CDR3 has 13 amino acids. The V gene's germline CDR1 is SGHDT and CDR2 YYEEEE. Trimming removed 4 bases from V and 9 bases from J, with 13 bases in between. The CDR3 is CASSAAGKRELFF. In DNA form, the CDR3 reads TGTGCCAGCAGCGCGGCAGGGAAGAGGGAGCTGTTTTTT.

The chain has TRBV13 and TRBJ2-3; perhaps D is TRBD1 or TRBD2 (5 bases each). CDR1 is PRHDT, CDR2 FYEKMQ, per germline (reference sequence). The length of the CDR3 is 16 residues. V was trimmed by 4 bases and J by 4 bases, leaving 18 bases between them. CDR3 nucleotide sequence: TGTGCCAGCAGCTCCGACCAGGACTCCAGGGCAGATACGCAGTATTTT. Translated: CASSSDQDSRADTQYF.

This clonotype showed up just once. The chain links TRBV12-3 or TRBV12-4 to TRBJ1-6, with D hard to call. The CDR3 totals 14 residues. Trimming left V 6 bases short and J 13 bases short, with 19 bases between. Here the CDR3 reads CASSRPGYPDPLHF. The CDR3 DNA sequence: TGTGCCAGCAGCCGACCGGGCTACCCGGACCCCCTCCACTTT.

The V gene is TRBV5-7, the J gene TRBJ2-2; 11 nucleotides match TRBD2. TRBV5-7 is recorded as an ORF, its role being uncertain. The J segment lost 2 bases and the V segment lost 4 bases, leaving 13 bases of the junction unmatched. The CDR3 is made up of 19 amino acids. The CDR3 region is CASSRRYLAGGPNTGELFF. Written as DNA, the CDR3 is TGTGCCAGCAGCAGAAGGTACTTAGCGGGAGGGCCCAACACCGGGGAGCTGTTTTTT.

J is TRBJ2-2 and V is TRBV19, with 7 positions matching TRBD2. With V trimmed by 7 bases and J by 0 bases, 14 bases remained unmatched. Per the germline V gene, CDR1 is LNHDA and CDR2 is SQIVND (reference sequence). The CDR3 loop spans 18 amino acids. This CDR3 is CASTNSERGISNTGELFF. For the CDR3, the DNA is TGTGCCAGTACCAACTCTGAGCGGGGCATCTCGAACACCGGGGAGCTGTTTTTT.

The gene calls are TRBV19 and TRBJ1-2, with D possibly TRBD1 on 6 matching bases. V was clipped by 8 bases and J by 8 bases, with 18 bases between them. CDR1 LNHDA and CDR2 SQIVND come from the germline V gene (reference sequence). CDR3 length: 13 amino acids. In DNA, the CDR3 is TGTGCCAGTGAGGGGGACGGAATACAAGGCTACACCTTC. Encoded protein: CASEGDGIQGYTF. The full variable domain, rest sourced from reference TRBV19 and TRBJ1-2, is DGGITQSPKYLFRKEGQNVTLSCEQNLNHDAMYWYRQDPGQGLRLIYYSQIVNDFQKGDIAEGYSVSREKKESFPLTVTSAQKNPTAFYLCASEGDGIQGYTFGSGTRLTVV.

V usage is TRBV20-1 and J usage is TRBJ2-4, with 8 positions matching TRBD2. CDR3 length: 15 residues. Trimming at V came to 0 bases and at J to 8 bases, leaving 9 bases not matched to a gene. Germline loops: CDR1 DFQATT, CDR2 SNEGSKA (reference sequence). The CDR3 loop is CSARDVNGRDYIQYF. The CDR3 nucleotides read TGCAGTGCTAGAGATGTCAACGGGAGGGACTACATTCAGTACTTC.